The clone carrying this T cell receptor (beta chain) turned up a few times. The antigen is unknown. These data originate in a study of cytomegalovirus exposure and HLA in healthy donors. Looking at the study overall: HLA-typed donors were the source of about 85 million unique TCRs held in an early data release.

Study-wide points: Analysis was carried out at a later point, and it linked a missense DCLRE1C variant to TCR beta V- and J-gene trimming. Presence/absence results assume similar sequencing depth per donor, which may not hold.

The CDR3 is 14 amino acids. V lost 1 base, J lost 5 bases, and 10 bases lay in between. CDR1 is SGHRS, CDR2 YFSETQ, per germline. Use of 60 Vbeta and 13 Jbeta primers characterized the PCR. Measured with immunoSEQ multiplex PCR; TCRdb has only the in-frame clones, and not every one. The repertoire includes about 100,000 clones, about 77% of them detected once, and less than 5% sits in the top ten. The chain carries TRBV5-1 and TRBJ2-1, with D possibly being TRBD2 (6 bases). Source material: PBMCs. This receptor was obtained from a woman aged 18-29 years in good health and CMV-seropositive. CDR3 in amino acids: CASSLREFNNEQFF. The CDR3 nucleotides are TGCGCCAGCAGCTTGCGGGAGTTTAACAATGAGCAGTTCTTC.